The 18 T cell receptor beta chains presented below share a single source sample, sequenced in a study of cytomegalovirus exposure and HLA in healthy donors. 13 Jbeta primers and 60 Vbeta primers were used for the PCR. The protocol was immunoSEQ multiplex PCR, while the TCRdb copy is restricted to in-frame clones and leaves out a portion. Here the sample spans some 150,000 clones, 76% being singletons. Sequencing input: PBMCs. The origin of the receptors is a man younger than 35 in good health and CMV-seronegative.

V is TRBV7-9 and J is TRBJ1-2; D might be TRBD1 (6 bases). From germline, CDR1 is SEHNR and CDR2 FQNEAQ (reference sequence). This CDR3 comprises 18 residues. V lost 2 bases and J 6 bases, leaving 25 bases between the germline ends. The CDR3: CASSLIGTKGPHGDGYTF. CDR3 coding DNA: TGTGCCAGCAGCTTAATCGGGACAAAGGGTCCCCATGGGGATGGCTACACCTTC.

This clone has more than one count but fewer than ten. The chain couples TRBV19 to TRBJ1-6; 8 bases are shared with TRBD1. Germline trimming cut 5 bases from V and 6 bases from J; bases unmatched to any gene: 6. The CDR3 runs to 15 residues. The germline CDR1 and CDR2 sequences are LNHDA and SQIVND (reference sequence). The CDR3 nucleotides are TGTGCCAGTAGTTCCCGGACAGGGTTTAATTCACCCCTCCACTTT. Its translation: CASSSRTGFNSPLHF.

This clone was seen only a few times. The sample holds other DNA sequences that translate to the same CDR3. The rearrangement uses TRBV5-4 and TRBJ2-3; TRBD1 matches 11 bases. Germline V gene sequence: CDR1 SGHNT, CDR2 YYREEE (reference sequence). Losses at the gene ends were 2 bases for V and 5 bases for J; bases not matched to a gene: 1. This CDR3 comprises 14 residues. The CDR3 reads CASSFGTGGDTQYF. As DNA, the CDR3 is TGTGCCAGCAGCTTTGGGACAGGGGGAGATACGCAGTATTTT. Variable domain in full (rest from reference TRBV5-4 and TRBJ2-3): ETGVTQSPTHLIKTRGQQVTLRCSSQSGHNTVSWYQQALGQGPQFIFQYYREEENGRGNFPPRFSGLQFPNYSSELNVNALELDDSALYLCASSFGTGGDTQYFGPGTRLTVL.

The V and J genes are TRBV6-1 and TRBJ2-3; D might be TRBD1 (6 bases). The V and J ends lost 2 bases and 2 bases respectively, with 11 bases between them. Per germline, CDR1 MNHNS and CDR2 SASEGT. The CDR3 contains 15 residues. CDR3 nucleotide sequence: TGTGCCAGCAGTGAACTCAGGGGCGCCACAGATACGCAGTATTTT. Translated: CASSELRGATDTQYF.

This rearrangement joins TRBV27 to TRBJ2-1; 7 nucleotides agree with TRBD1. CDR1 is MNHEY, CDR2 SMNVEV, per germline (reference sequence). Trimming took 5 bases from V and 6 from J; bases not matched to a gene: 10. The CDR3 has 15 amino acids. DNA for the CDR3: TGTGCCAGCAGTCCCGACAGGGCTATGACCAATGAGCAGTTCTTC. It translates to CASSPDRAMTNEQFF.

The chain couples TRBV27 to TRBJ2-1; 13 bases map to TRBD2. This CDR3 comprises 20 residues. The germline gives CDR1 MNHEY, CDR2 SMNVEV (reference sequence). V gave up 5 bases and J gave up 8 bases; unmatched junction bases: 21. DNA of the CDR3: TGTGCCAGCAGTCTAATACCCCGCCCGTCACTAGCGGGAGGGCCCGATGAGCAGTTCTTC. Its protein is CASSLIPRPSLAGGPDEQFF.

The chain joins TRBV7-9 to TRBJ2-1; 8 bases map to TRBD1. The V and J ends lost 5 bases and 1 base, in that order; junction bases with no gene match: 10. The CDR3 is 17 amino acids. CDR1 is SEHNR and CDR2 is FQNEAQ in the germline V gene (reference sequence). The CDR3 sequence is CASSLLGQGPSYNEQFF. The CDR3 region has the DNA TGTGCCAGCAGCCTTCTTGGACAGGGACCTTCCTACAATGAGCAGTTCTTC.

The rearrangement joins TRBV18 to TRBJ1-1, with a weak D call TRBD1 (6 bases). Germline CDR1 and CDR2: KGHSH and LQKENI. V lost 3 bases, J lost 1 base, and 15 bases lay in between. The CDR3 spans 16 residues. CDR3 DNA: TGTGCCAGCTCACCCTTGGGGGGGCCACGGAACACTGAAGCTTTCTTT. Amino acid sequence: CASSPLGGPRNTEAFF. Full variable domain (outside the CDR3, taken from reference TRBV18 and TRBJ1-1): NAGVMQNPRHLVRRRGQEARLRCSPMKGHSHVYWYRQLPEEGLKFMVYLQKENIIDESGMPKERFSAEFPKEGPSILRIQQVVRGDSAAYFCASSPLGGPRNTEAFFGQGTRLTVV.

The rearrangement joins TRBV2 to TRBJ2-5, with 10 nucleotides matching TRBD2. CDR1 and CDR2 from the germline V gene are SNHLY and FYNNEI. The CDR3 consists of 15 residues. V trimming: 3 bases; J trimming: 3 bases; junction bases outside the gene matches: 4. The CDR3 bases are TGTGCCAGCAGTGACGGGAGCGGGGGGGAAGAGACCCAGTACTTC. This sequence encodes CASSDGSGGEETQYF. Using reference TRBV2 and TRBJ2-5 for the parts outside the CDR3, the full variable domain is EPEVTQTPSHQVTQMGQEVILRCVPISNHLYFYWYRQILGQKVEFLVSFYNNEISEKSEIFDDQFSVERPDGSNFTLKIRSTKLEDSAMYFCASSDGSGGEETQYFGPGTRLLVL.

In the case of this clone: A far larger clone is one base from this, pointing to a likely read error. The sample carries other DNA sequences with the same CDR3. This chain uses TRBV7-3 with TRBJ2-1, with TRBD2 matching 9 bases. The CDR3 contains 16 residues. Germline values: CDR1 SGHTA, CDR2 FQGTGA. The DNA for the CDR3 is TGTGCCAGCAGCTTAATTGTCAGCGGGGGGATCCATGATCAGTTCTTC. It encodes CASSLIVSGGIHDQFF.

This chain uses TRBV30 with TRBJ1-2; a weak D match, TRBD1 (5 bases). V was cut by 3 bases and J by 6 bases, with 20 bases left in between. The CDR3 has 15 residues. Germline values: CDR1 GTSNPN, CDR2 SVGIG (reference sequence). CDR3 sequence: CAWRIGAVGRDGYTF. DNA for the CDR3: TGTGCCTGGAGGATCGGGGCAGTGGGGAGGGATGGCTACACCTTC.

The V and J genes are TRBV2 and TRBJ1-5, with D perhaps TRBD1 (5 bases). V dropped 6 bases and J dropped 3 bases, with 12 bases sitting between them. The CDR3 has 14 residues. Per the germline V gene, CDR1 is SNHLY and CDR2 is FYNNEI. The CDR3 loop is CASRRLRANQPQHF. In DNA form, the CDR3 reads TGTGCCAGCAGACGGCTCAGGGCCAATCAGCCCCAGCATTTT.

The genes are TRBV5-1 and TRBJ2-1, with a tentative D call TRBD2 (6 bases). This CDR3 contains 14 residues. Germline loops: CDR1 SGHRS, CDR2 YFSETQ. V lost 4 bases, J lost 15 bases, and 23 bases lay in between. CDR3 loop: CASSPSGSLREPFF. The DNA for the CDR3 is TGCGCCAGCAGCCCCTCGGGGTCGTTGCGGGAACCGTTCTTC.

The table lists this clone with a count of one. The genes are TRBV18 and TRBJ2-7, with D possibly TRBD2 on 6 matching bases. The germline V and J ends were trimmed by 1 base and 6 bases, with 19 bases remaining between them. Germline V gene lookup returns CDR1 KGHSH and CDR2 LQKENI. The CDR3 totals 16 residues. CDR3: CASSPLREQRRGEQYF. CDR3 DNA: TGTGCCAGCTCACCACTAAGGGAGCAGAGGCGGGGCGAGCAGTACTTC.

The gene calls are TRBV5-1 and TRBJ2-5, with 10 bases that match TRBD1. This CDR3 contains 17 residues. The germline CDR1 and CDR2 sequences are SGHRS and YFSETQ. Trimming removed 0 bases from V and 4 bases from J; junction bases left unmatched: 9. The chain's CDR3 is CASSLGQGASVRETQYF. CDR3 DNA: TGCGCCAGCAGCTTGGGACAGGGGGCCTCGGTGAGAGAGACCCAGTACTTC.

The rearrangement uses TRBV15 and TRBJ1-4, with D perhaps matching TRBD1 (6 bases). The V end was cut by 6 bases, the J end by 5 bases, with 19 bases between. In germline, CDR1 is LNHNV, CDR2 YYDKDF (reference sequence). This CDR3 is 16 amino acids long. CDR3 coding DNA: TGTGCCACCAGTCCCCTGTTGACAGGAATAAATGAAAAACTGTTTTTT. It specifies CATSPLLTGINEKLFF.

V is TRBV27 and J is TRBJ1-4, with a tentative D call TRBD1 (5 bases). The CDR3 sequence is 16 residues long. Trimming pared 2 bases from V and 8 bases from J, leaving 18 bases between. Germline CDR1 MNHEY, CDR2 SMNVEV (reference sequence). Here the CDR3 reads CASSLVTGASREKLFF. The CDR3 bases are TGTGCCAGCAGTTTAGTTACAGGTGCCTCAAGAGAAAAACTGTTTTTT.

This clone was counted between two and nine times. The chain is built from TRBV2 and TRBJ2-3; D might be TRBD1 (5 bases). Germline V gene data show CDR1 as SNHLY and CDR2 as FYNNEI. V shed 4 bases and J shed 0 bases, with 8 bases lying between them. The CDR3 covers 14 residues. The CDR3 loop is CASSGQLSTDTQYF. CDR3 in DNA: TGTGCCAGCAGTGGACAGCTTAGCACAGATACGCAGTATTTT.